This TCR beta chain stems from a study of OX40 agonist ivuxolimab in advanced cancers. For the study at large: Ivuxolimab doses were 0.01, 0.1, 0.3, 1.5, 3 or 10 mg/kg every 2 weeks. Three dose-escalation patients had partial responses: one with hepatocellular carcinoma and two with cutaneous melanoma.

As for this clone: As yet, its antigen is unknown.

Study-level results: At 0.1-3.0 mg/kg, partial responders had clonal expansion among the lowest observed. CD8+ T cells averaged more expanded clones than CD4+.

TCRdb keeps only in-frame clones here, not all; method: immunoSEQ multiplex PCR. This table has roughly 120,000 clones, around 93% appearing once. CDR3 length: 16 residues. V lost 3 bases to trimming and J lost 0 bases; unmatched junction nucleotides: 5. Germline V lookup: CDR1 SGHTA, CDR2 FQGTGA. The sequence derives from an adult with an advanced solid tumor such as melanoma, head and neck, liver or kidney cancer. The chain is built from TRBV7-3 and TRBJ2-3; 8 bases line up with TRBD2. The sample here was CD4+ or CD8+ T cells sorted from blood, taken in a trial of the OX40 agonist ivuxolimab. The CDR3 reads CASSFRLAPSTDTQYF. CDR3 in DNA: TGTGCCAGCAGCTTTAGACTAGCGCCAAGCACAGATACGCAGTATTTT.